This T cell receptor (beta chain) was captured by sequencing in a study of blood T cell repertoires in COVID-19. Study as a whole: COVID-19 samples collected from the United States, Italy and Spain covered acute and convalescent phases. Sample material is recorded as cDNA or gDNA derived from T cells, B-cell-depleted T cells, or PBMCs.

Per the original data handling: Using reference gene primer amplification, nucleated cell counts were estimated. The protocol was immunoSEQ multiplex PCR, while the TCRdb copy is restricted to in-frame clones and leaves out a portion. D and trimming come from the DNA, and the V and J calls and clone size come from that table. Here the sample spans about 200,000 clones, about three quarters being singletons. This clone was seen only once. CDR1 is SEHNR and CDR2 is FQNEAQ in the germline V gene (reference sequence). V lost 5 bases to trimming and J lost 5 bases; unmatched junction nucleotides: 7. The CDR3 has 15 residues.

The V gene is TRBV7-9, the J gene TRBJ2-5, with 11 bases identical to TRBD2. Specimen: peripheral blood. The clonotype was recovered from a woman in her 70s with acute or convalescent COVID-19. DNA for the CDR3: TGTGCCAGCAGCCTACCGGGACTAGCGGTTGAGACCCAGTACTTC. Its translation is CASSLPGLAVETQYF.